A selection of T cell receptor beta chains follows, all from one sample in a study of blood T cell repertoires in COVID-19. Sequenced by immunoSEQ multiplex PCR; TCRdb stores in-frame clones only, minus some. In the table there are approximately 250,000 clones, about 87% of which are singletons. Sequenced input: PBMCs or T cells enriched from blood (not recorded which). The receptors come from a woman between 40 and 55 years old who had been exposed to COVID-19. CDR3s include the opening cysteine and the closing phenylalanine or tryptophan. Each record gives: V gene, J gene, clone size, D gene, CDR3 protein, CDR3 DNA. D genes are given only for firm matches. Size is omitted from some rows. Given values are once, few, many or a class for expanded clones.

v_gene: TRBV6-2/TRBV6-3
j_gene: TRBJ2-7
abundance: -
d_gene: -
CDR3aa: CASSYSGGRSYEQYF
CDR3nt: TGTGCCAGCAGTTACTCTGGCGGCAGATCCTACGAGCAGTACTTC

v_gene: TRBV27
j_gene: TRBJ2-2
abundance: -
d_gene: -
CDR3aa: CASSSWSRGAPGELFF
CDR3nt: TGTGCCAGCAGTTCGTGGTCCCGCGGGGCCCCCGGGGAGCTGTTTTTT

v_gene: TRBV24-1
j_gene: TRBJ1-2
abundance: -
d_gene: TRBD1
CDR3aa: CATSGTLPGQGATNYGYTF
CDR3nt: TGTGCCACCAGTGGTACGCTACCGGGACAGGGAGCGACGAACTATGGCTACACCTTC

v_gene: TRBV19
j_gene: TRBJ1-6
abundance: -
d_gene: TRBD1
CDR3aa: CASSDAGGWNSPLHF
CDR3nt: TGTGCCAGTAGTGACGCAGGGGGCTGGAATTCACCCCTCCACTTT

v_gene: TRBV5-6
j_gene: TRBJ1-4
abundance: -
d_gene: TRBD1
CDR3aa: CASSTRTGALFF
CDR3nt: TGTGCCAGCAGCACCCGGACAGGGGCACTGTTTTTT

v_gene: TRBV29-1
j_gene: TRBJ2-3
abundance: -
d_gene: -
CDR3aa: CSVGQRDQQYF
CDR3nt: TGCAGCGTTGGGCAACGGGATCAGCAGTATTTT

v_gene: TRBV7-8
j_gene: TRBJ1-5
abundance: -
d_gene: -
CDR3aa: CASSLYRVANQPQHF
CDR3nt: TGTGCCAGCAGCTTGTACAGGGTGGCCAATCAGCCCCAGCATTTT

v_gene: TRBV5-1
j_gene: TRBJ1-6
abundance: -
d_gene: -
CDR3aa: CASSLAPGLEPNSPLHF
CDR3nt: TGCGCCAGCAGCCTGGCCCCTGGACTCGAACCAAATTCACCCCTCCACTTT

v_gene: TRBV4-3
j_gene: TRBJ1-1
abundance: -
d_gene: -
CDR3aa: CASSHATGTAVRAFF
CDR3nt: TGCGCCAGCAGCCACGCTACCGGGACTGCGGTGAGAGCTTTCTTT

v_gene: TRBV13
j_gene: TRBJ2-4
abundance: -
d_gene: -
CDR3aa: CASSFTESAKNIQYF
CDR3nt: TGTGCCAGCAGCTTTACGGAGTCGGCCAAAAACATTCAGTACTTC

v_gene: TRBV7-6
j_gene: TRBJ2-5
abundance: -
d_gene: -
CDR3aa: CASEPLGQGKGETQYF
CDR3nt: TGTGCCAGCGAGCCCTTGGGGCAGGGAAAGGGGGAGACCCAGTACTTC

v_gene: TRBV4-2
j_gene: TRBJ2-3
abundance: -
d_gene: TRBD2
CDR3aa: CASSQDLGLAGRGTDTQYF
CDR3nt: TGTGCCAGCAGCCAAGATCTGGGACTAGCGGGGAGGGGAACAGATACGCAGTATTTT

v_gene: TRBV12-3/TRBV12-4
j_gene: TRBJ1-3
abundance: once
d_gene: -
CDR3aa: CASSPNSGNTIYF
CDR3nt: TGTGCCAGCAGTCCCAACTCTGGAAACACCATATATTTT

v_gene: TRBV27
j_gene: TRBJ1-1
abundance: -
d_gene: -
CDR3aa: CASSLSWGGHTEAFF
CDR3nt: TGTGCCAGCAGTTTATCGTGGGGGGGGCACACTGAAGCTTTCTTT

v_gene: TRBV3-1/TRBV3-2
j_gene: TRBJ2-3
abundance: -
d_gene: TRBD2
CDR3aa: CASSQLAGVRTDTQYF
CDR3nt: TGTGCCAGCAGCCAATTAGCGGGAGTACGCACAGATACGCAGTATTTT

v_gene: TRBV19
j_gene: TRBJ1-1
abundance: -
d_gene: -
CDR3aa: CASSQQQNTEAFF
CDR3nt: TGTGCCAGTAGCCAACAGCAGAACACTGAAGCTTTCTTT

v_gene: TRBV5-6
j_gene: TRBJ2-6
abundance: -
d_gene: -
CDR3aa: CASSLAVSGANVLTF
CDR3nt: TGTGCCAGCAGCTTGGCTGTTTCTGGGGCCAACGTCCTGACTTTC

v_gene: TRBV6-1
j_gene: TRBJ1-1
abundance: -
d_gene: TRBD1
CDR3aa: CASSEGLGTGNTEAFF
CDR3nt: TGTGCCAGCAGTGAAGGTCTTGGGACAGGCAACACTGAAGCTTTCTTT

v_gene: TRBV5-4
j_gene: TRBJ2-3
abundance: -
d_gene: -
CDR3aa: CASSLADTQYF
CDR3nt: TGTGCCAGCAGTTTAGCAGATACGCAGTATTTT

v_gene: TRBV27
j_gene: TRBJ1-2
abundance: -
d_gene: TRBD1
CDR3aa: CASSPLGRGYYGYTF
CDR3nt: TGTGCCAGCAGTCCCCTGGGCAGGGGGTACTATGGCTACACCTTC

v_gene: TRBV7-3
j_gene: TRBJ2-3
abundance: -
d_gene: TRBD2
CDR3aa: CASSVSGREGDTQYF
CDR3nt: TGTGCCAGCAGCGTTAGCGGGAGAGAGGGAGATACGCAGTATTTT

v_gene: TRBV15
j_gene: TRBJ1-5
abundance: -
d_gene: -
CDR3aa: CATSRDLQENQPQHF
CDR3nt: TGTGCCACCAGCAGAGATTTACAGGAAAATCAGCCCCAGCATTTT

v_gene: TRBV24-1
j_gene: TRBJ2-1
abundance: -
d_gene: -
CDR3aa: CATSDQIGTNYNEQFF
CDR3nt: TGTGCCACCAGTGATCAGATCGGGACAAATTACAATGAGCAGTTCTTC

v_gene: TRBV7-3
j_gene: TRBJ1-2
abundance: -
d_gene: -
CDR3aa: CASSLAAGEGYTF
CDR3nt: TGTGCCAGCAGCTTAGCCGCAGGGGAAGGCTACACCTTC

v_gene: TRBV4-2
j_gene: TRBJ2-2
abundance: -
d_gene: TRBD2
CDR3aa: CASSQLAGVRIGELFF
CDR3nt: TGTGCCAGCAGCCAACTAGCGGGAGTGCGTATCGGGGAGCTGTTTTTT

v_gene: TRBV11-1
j_gene: TRBJ1-6
abundance: -
d_gene: -
CDR3aa: CASSLSGDNSPLHF
CDR3nt: TGTGCCAGCAGCTTATCGGGAGATAATTCACCCCTCCACTTT

v_gene: TRBV24-1
j_gene: TRBJ1-5
abundance: -
d_gene: TRBD1
CDR3aa: CATSDSGGRSQPQHF
CDR3nt: TGTGCCACCAGTGATTCAGGGGGGCGTAGTCAGCCCCAGCATTTT

v_gene: TRBV27
j_gene: TRBJ2-3
abundance: -
d_gene: -
CDR3aa: CASRELLLTDTQYF
CDR3nt: TGTGCCAGCAGAGAATTGTTACTCACAGATACGCAGTATTTT

v_gene: TRBV5-1
j_gene: TRBJ1-6
abundance: -
d_gene: -
CDR3aa: CASSLGTVNSPLHF
CDR3nt: TGCGCCAGCAGCTTGGGGACAGTCAATTCACCCCTCCACTTT

v_gene: TRBV3-1/TRBV3-2
j_gene: TRBJ2-5
abundance: few
d_gene: -
CDR3aa: CASSQIVQETQYF
CDR3nt: TGTGCCAGCAGCCAAATAGTCCAAGAGACCCAGTACTTC

v_gene: TRBV4-2
j_gene: TRBJ2-5
abundance: once
d_gene: -
CDR3aa: CASSQDNYRATRETQYF
CDR3nt: TGTGCCAGCAGCCAAGATAATTACAGGGCCACACGGGAGACCCAGTACTTC

v_gene: TRBV5-1
j_gene: TRBJ1-4
abundance: -
d_gene: -
CDR3aa: CATRPDRTNEKLFF
CDR3nt: TGCGCCACCAGACCGGACAGAACTAATGAAAAACTGTTTTTT

v_gene: TRBV4-2
j_gene: TRBJ2-3
abundance: -
d_gene: TRBD2
CDR3aa: CASRRREGLTDTQYF
CDR3nt: TGTGCCAGCAGGAGGCGGGAGGGGTTGACAGATACGCAGTATTTT

v_gene: TRBV18
j_gene: TRBJ1-4
abundance: -
d_gene: -
CDR3aa: CASSPGATNEKLFF
CDR3nt: TGTGCCAGCTCACCGGGAGCAACTAATGAAAAACTGTTTTTT

v_gene: TRBV10-3
j_gene: TRBJ1-5
abundance: once
d_gene: TRBD1
CDR3aa: CAITRDRDGQPQHF
CDR3nt: TGTGCCATCACCCGGGACAGGGACGGCCAGCCCCAGCATTTT

v_gene: TRBV30
j_gene: TRBJ2-2
abundance: -
d_gene: -
CDR3aa: CAWCGNTGELFF
CDR3nt: TGTGCCTGGTGCGGGAACACCGGGGAGCTGTTTTTT

v_gene: TRBV5-5
j_gene: TRBJ2-3
abundance: -
d_gene: -
CDR3aa: CASSFPADTQYF
CDR3nt: TGTGCCAGCAGCTTCCCAGCAGATACGCAGTATTTT

v_gene: TRBV4-3
j_gene: TRBJ2-1
abundance: -
d_gene: TRBD2
CDR3aa: CASSQPSGGYNEQFF
CDR3nt: TGCGCCAGCAGCCAACCTAGCGGAGGATACAATGAGCAGTTCTTC

v_gene: TRBV2
j_gene: TRBJ1-5
abundance: -
d_gene: TRBD1
CDR3aa: CASSVGRGNQPQHF
CDR3nt: TGTGCCAGCAGTGTCGGCAGGGGGAATCAGCCCCAGCATTTT

v_gene: TRBV5-6
j_gene: TRBJ2-2
abundance: -
d_gene: -
CDR3aa: CASSEGGYTGELFF
CDR3nt: TGTGCCAGCAGCGAAGGGGGTTACACCGGGGAGCTGTTTTTT

v_gene: TRBV28
j_gene: TRBJ2-2
abundance: -
d_gene: TRBD2
CDR3aa: CASRTLAGVNTGELFF
CDR3nt: TGTGCCAGCAGGACACTAGCGGGGGTCAACACCGGGGAGCTGTTTTTT

v_gene: TRBV18
j_gene: TRBJ1-5
abundance: once
d_gene: TRBD1
CDR3aa: CASSPGQGASEPQHF
CDR3nt: TGTGCCAGCTCACCCGGCCAGGGGGCGTCGGAGCCCCAGCATTTT

v_gene: TRBV18
j_gene: TRBJ2-3
abundance: -
d_gene: -
CDR3aa: CASSPDGVRTDTQYF
CDR3nt: TGTGCCAGCTCACCCGACGGGGTCAGGACAGATACGCAGTATTTT

v_gene: TRBV13
j_gene: TRBJ2-1
abundance: few
d_gene: TRBD2
CDR3aa: CASSFVGVLVTGGEQFF
CDR3nt: TGTGCCAGCAGCTTCGTCGGAGTGCTAGTAACGGGAGGTGAGCAGTTCTTC

v_gene: TRBV6-2/TRBV6-3
j_gene: TRBJ2-3
abundance: -
d_gene: -
CDR3aa: CASSYGGRTDTQYF
CDR3nt: TGTGCCAGCAGTTACGGGGGCCGCACAGATACGCAGTATTTT

v_gene: TRBV19
j_gene: TRBJ2-2
abundance: -
d_gene: -
CDR3aa: CASSKQGGTGELFF
CDR3nt: TGTGCCAGTAGCAAACAGGGAGGGACCGGGGAGCTGTTTTTT

v_gene: TRBV19
j_gene: TRBJ2-5
abundance: -
d_gene: -
CDR3aa: CASSTSGRVTETQYF
CDR3nt: TGTGCCAGTAGTACCTCGGGCAGGGTTACAGAGACCCAGTACTTC

v_gene: TRBV30
j_gene: TRBJ2-2
abundance: -
d_gene: TRBD1
CDR3aa: CAWSAGTGGELFF
CDR3nt: TGTGCCTGGAGTGCGGGGACAGGAGGGGAGCTGTTTTTT

v_gene: TRBV21-1
j_gene: TRBJ1-5
abundance: -
d_gene: -
CDR3aa: CASTRQVQGKHLNSNQPQHF
CDR3nt: TGTGCCAGCACCCGCCAGGTCCAGGGCAAGCACCTAAATAGCAATCAGCCCCAGCATTTT

v_gene: TRBV11-2
j_gene: TRBJ2-1
abundance: few
d_gene: -
CDR3aa: CASSLELETNEQFF
CDR3nt: TGTGCCAGCAGCTTAGAGCTAGAAACCAATGAGCAGTTCTTC

v_gene: TRBV19
j_gene: TRBJ1-2
abundance: once
d_gene: -
CDR3aa: CASMGQGLTGYTF
CDR3nt: TGTGCCAGTATGGGGCAGGGGTTAACGGGCTACACCTTC

v_gene: TRBV5-7
j_gene: TRBJ2-5
abundance: -
d_gene: TRBD1
CDR3aa: CASTWSRDRGTETQYF
CDR3nt: TGTGCCAGCACCTGGTCGCGGGACAGGGGTACGGAGACCCAGTACTTC

v_gene: TRBV12-3/TRBV12-4
j_gene: TRBJ1-2
abundance: -
d_gene: -
CDR3aa: CASSSFRVEGYTF
CDR3nt: TGTGCCAGCAGCTCTTTCAGGGTAGAGGGCTACACCTTC